Listed below are T cell receptor beta chains from one sample, sequenced in a study of cytomegalovirus exposure and HLA in healthy donors. TCRdb keeps only in-frame clones here, not all; method: immunoSEQ multiplex PCR. The sample includes roughly 160,000 clones, less than 85% of them seen just once. Sequenced: PBMCs. Every receptor here comes from a boy aged 2 to 10 in good health and CMV-seronegative. Both conserved end residues are part of each CDR3. Fields, in order: J gene, D gene, clone size, V gene, CDR3 protein, CDR3 DNA. The D gene is left open where the match is weak. A clone size is listed for some rows: how often the clone was seen (once, few, many), or a class if it is expanded.

TRBJ2-5 TRBD2 NA TRBV7-6 CASSLGGTNYETQYF TGTGCCAGCAGCTTAGGCGGGACTAATTATGAGACCCAGTACTTC
TRBJ2-6 NA NA TRBV7-9 CASSSISGANVLTF TGTGCCAGCAGCTCTATCTCTGGGGCCAACGTCCTGACTTTC
TRBJ1-1 NA NA TRBV10-1 CASSDIPGGPFSEAFF TGCGCCAGCAGTGACATTCCCGGGGGGCCATTCTCTGAAGCTTTCTTT
TRBJ2-7 TRBD1 NA TRBV2 CASSWGTGIYEQYF TGTGCCAGCAGTTGGGGGACAGGTATCTACGAGCAGTACTTC
TRBJ2-7 NA NA TRBV7-6 CASSLGDTGLEQYF TGTGCCAGCAGCTTGGGGGATACAGGGCTCGAGCAGTACTTC
TRBJ1-6 NA NA TRBV6-1 CASSLQGGPLHF TGTGCCAGCAGCCTACAGGGCGGACCCCTCCACTTT
TRBJ1-1 TRBD1 few TRBV2 CASSGDRASMNTEAFF TGTGCCAGCAGTGGTGACAGGGCCTCAATGAACACTGAAGCTTTCTTT
TRBJ1-4 NA NA TRBV30 CAWSRGANEKLFF TGTGCCTGGAGTCGGGGGGCTAATGAAAAACTGTTTTTT
TRBJ1-1 NA NA TRBV20-1 CSARAGTEAFF TGCAGTGCTAGAGCGGGGACTGAAGCTTTCTTT
TRBJ1-5 TRBD1 NA TRBV11-2 CASSLDRGRSPQHF TGTGCCAGCAGCTTAGATAGGGGGCGATCGCCCCAGCATTTT
TRBJ1-6 TRBD1 NA TRBV28 CASSFTGGQSPLHF TGTGCCAGCAGTTTTACAGGGGGTCAGTCACCCCTCCACTTT
TRBJ1-5 TRBD1 NA TRBV18 CASSPRPGQGAENQPQHF TGTGCCAGCTCACCGCGACCGGGACAGGGGGCCGAAAATCAGCCCCAGCATTTT
TRBJ1-5 TRBD1 NA TRBV19 CASSIARGQPQHF TGTGCCAGTAGTATTGCCAGGGGGCAGCCCCAGCATTTT
TRBJ2-5 NA NA TRBV25-1 CASTRDSETQYF TGTGCCAGCACGCGGGACTCCGAGACCCAGTACTTC
TRBJ2-2 TRBD2 NA TRBV7-8 CASSFLTSGRNTGELFF TGTGCCAGCAGCTTCCTGACTAGCGGGAGAAACACCGGGGAGCTGTTTTTT
TRBJ2-1 TRBD2 NA TRBV4-2 CASSQKGRRSAGDLYNEQFF TGTGCCAGCAGCCAAAAAGGAAGAAGGTCAGCGGGAGACCTCTACAATGAGCAGTTCTTC
TRBJ1-2 NA NA TRBV27 CASRGPITANYGYTF TGTGCCAGCAGAGGCCCGATCACAGCTAACTATGGCTACACCTTC
TRBJ1-5 NA NA TRBV28 CASSRGFSNQPQHF TGTGCCAGCAGCAGAGGGTTTTCCAATCAGCCCCAGCATTTT
TRBJ1-2 NA NA TRBV28 CASRQAGWRGYTF TGTGCCAGCAGGCAGGCGGGGTGGAGAGGCTACACCTTC
TRBJ2-1 TRBD1 NA TRBV5-6 CASSSDRMTYNEQFF TGTGCCAGCAGCTCGGACAGGATGACCTACAATGAGCAGTTCTTC
TRBJ1-4 TRBD1 NA TRBV5-1 CASSSPGTGNEKLFF TGCGCCAGCAGTTCCCCCGGGACAGGGAATGAAAAACTGTTTTTT
TRBJ1-1 NA NA TRBV19 CASSPRRVRAAEAFF TGTGCCAGTAGTCCCCGCAGGGTCCGGGCGGCTGAAGCTTTCTTT
TRBJ1-5 NA NA TRBV21-1 CASTEQGAYDNQPQHF TGTGCCAGCACCGAGCAGGGGGCTTACGACAATCAGCCCCAGCATTTT
TRBJ2-5 NA NA TRBV18 CASSPPNRATETQYF TGTGCCAGCTCACCACCGAACAGGGCAACGGAGACCCAGTACTTC
TRBJ2-2 TRBD1 NA TRBV5-1 CASSRQGDTGELFF TGCGCCAGCAGCCGACAGGGTGACACCGGGGAGCTGTTTTTT
TRBJ1-2 NA NA TRBV30 CAWIHGGYYGYTF TGTGCCTGGATACACGGGGGGTACTATGGCTACACCTTC
TRBJ1-4 NA NA TRBV25-1 CASSEWGQGEKLFF TGTGCCAGCAGTGAATGGGGACAAGGGGAAAAACTGTTTTTT
TRBJ2-3 TRBD2 NA TRBV27 CASGGGRATDTQYF TGTGCCAGCGGCGGCGGGAGGGCAACAGATACGCAGTATTTT
TRBJ1-2 TRBD1 once TRBV4-2 CASSQDRTGGLFGYTF TGTGCCAGCAGCCAAGACCGGACAGGGGGACTCTTTGGCTACACCTTC
TRBJ2-2 TRBD2 NA TRBV5-4 CAGSLDPGLAETGELFF TGTGCCGGCAGCCTAGACCCGGGACTAGCGGAGACCGGGGAGCTGTTTTTT
TRBJ2-7 NA few TRBV1 CTSSQVYWLGQGSIRAYEQYF TGCACCAGCAGCCAAGTATATTGGCTGGGACAGGGGAGCATTAGGGCCTACGAGCAGTACTTC
TRBJ2-5 TRBD2 NA TRBV7-6 CASSLGGLAGFQETQYF TGTGCCAGCAGCTTAGGGGGGCTAGCGGGGTTTCAAGAGACCCAGTACTTC
TRBJ2-3 NA NA TRBV2 CASSEIRGIDTQYF TGTGCCAGCAGTGAAATTCGGGGGATAGATACGCAGTATTTT
TRBJ2-2 NA NA TRBV11-3 CASSSGVLTGELFF TGTGCCAGCAGTTCAGGGGTTCTCACCGGGGAGCTGTTTTTT
TRBJ2-1 TRBD2 few TRBV29-1 CSVGVGGGAIGNEQFF TGCAGCGTTGGGGTCGGCGGGGGGGCCATTGGAAATGAGCAGTTCTTC
TRBJ2-1 NA NA TRBV15 CATGRTLPAHEQFF TGTGCCACGGGGCGAACGTTACCTGCCCATGAGCAGTTCTTC
TRBJ2-3 TRBD1 few TRBV7-9 CSSSSTGVSTDTQYF TGTTCCAGCAGCAGCACAGGGGTTAGCACAGATACGCAGTATTTT
TRBJ1-5 NA NA TRBV7-3 CASSSPGWGNQPRHF TGTGCCAGCAGCTCTCCCGGGTGGGGCAATCAGCCCCGGCATTTT
TRBJ1-5 NA once TRBV6-6 CASSYSGDSRPQHF TGTGCCAGCAGTTACTCTGGGGACTCGCGTCCCCAGCATTTT
TRBJ1-1 NA once TRBV28 CASSLSGKAEAFF TGTGCCAGCAGTTTATCAGGGAAGGCTGAAGCTTTCTTT
TRBJ2-3 NA NA TRBV7-2 CASSLAPGPRADTQYF TGTGCCAGCAGCTTAGCTCCCGGGCCCAGGGCAGATACGCAGTATTTT
TRBJ2-6 TRBD1 NA TRBV7-9 CASTQHGTGTPGANVLTF TGTGCCAGCACCCAGCACGGGACAGGGACCCCTGGGGCCAACGTCCTGACTTTC
TRBJ2-3 NA NA TRBV29-1 CSVDRARTDTQYF TGCAGCGTTGACAGGGCCCGCACAGATACGCAGTATTTT
TRBJ1-6 TRBD1 NA TRBV2 CASREYRQGNSPLHF TGTGCCAGCAGAGAATATCGACAGGGGAATTCACCCCTCCACTTT
TRBJ2-1 NA NA TRBV5-1 CASSHGASSYNEQFF TGCGCCAGCAGCCATGGGGCCAGCTCCTACAATGAGCAGTTCTTC
TRBJ2-6 NA few TRBV10-1 CATPVTGANVLTF TGCGCCACCCCCGTAACTGGGGCCAACGTCCTGACTTTC
TRBJ1-1 NA once TRBV10-3 CATLQGISGTEAFF TGTGCCACCCTCCAGGGAATATCGGGCACTGAAGCTTTCTTT
TRBJ2-3 NA NA TRBV7-2 CASSLEQGSYTDTQYF TGTGCCAGCAGCTTAGAGCAGGGGTCATACACAGATACGCAGTATTTT
TRBJ2-3 NA NA TRBV5-5 CASSFHRRMQYF TGTGCCAGCAGCTTTCACAGGCGGATGCAGTATTTT
TRBJ2-3 NA NA TRBV7-9 CASTLADTQYF TGTGCCAGCACCCTCGCAGATACGCAGTATTTT